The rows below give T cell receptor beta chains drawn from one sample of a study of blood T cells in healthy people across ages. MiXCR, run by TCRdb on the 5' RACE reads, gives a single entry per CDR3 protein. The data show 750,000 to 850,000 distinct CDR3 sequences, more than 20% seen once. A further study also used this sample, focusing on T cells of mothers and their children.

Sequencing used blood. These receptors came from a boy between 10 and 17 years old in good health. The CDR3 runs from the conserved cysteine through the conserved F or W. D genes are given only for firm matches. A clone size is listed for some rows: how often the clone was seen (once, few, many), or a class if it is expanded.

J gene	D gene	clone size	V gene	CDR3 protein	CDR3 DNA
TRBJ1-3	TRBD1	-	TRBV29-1	CSVDYRGCGNTIYF	TGCAGCGTAGATTACAGGGGATGTGGAAACACCATATATTTT
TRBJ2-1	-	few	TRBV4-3	CASSQDLSSLYNEQFF	TGCGCCAGCAGCCAAGATTTGTCTAGCCTATACAATGAGCAGTTCTTC
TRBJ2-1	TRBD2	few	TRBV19	CASSWASGEQFF	TGTGCCAGTAGTTGGGCTAGCGGTGAGCAGTTCTTC
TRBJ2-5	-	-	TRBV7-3	CASSLSARETQHF	TGTGCCAGCAGCTTATCGGCCAGGGAGACCCAGCACTTC
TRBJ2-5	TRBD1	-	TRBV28	CASSTPGTGVFTQETQYF	TGTGCCAGCAGTACTCCCGGGACAGGGGTCTTCACCCAAGAGACCCAGTACTTC
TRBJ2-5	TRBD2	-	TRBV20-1	CGSLAEQETQYF	TGCGGATCACTAGCGGAGCAAGAGACCCAGTACTTC
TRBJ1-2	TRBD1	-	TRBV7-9	CASSPPPGGYGYTF	TGTGCCAGCAGCCCTCCGCCAGGGGGCTATGGCTACACCTTC
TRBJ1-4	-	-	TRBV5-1	CASSSDGRYATNEKLFF	TGCGCCAGCAGCTCTGACGGGCGATATGCAACTAATGAAAAACTGTTTTTT
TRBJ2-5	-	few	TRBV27	CASSPGQLETQYF	TGTGCCAGCAGCCCCGGGCAGCTGGAGACCCAGTACTTC
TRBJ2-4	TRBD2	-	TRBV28	CASSIGLAGTGDIQYF	TGTGCCAGCAGTATAGGACTAGCGGGAACGGGAGACATTCAGTACTTC
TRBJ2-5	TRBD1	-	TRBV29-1	CSVADRVVETQYF	TGCAGCGTCGCCGACAGGGTAGTAGAGACCCAGTACTTC
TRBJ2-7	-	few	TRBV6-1	CASSPEVPGHSYEQYF	TGTGCCAGCAGTCCTGAAGTGCCGGGACACTCCTACGAGCAGTACTTC
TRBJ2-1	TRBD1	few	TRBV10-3	CATSLRGQEEQFF	TGTGCCACCAGCTTAAGGGGACAGGAAGAGCAGTTCTTC
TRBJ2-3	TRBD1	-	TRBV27	CASSSLQGAGTDTQYF	TGTGCCAGCAGTTCGCTCCAGGGGGCAGGGACAGATACGCAGTATTTT
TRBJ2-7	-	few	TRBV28	CASSTLSQYEQYF	TGTGCCAGCAGTACCCTGAGTCAGTACGAGCAGTACTTC
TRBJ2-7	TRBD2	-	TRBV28	CASSLGPGGLAEGEQYF	TGTGCCAGCAGTTTGGGTCCGGGAGGACTAGCGGAGGGGGAGCAGTACTTC
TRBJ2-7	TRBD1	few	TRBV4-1	CASSKRDRDAYEQYF	TGCGCCAGCAGTAAGAGAGACAGGGACGCCTACGAGCAGTACTTC
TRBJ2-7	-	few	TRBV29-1	CSVPGDLSYEQYF	TGCAGCGTTCCCGGTGACCTATCCTACGAGCAGTACTTC
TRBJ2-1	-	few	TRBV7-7	CASSSVSGEQFF	TGTGCTAGCAGCTCTGTTAGCGGCGAGCAGTTCTTC
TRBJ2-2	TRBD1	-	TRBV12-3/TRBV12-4	CASSLTPDRGLIGELFF	TGTGCCAGCAGTTTAACACCGGACAGGGGGCTTATCGGGGAGCTGTTTTTT
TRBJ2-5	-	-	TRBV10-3	CAISGLVGLGEETQYF	TGTGCCATCAGTGGATTGGTGGGGCTAGGAGAAGAGACCCAGTACTTC
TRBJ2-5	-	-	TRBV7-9	CASSSGLGNQETQYF	TGTGCCAGCAGCTCGGGACTGGGCAACCAAGAGACCCAGTACTTC
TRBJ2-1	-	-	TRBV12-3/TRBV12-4	CASSLDMVRNNEQFF	TGTGCCAGCAGTTTAGATATGGTGCGGAACAATGAGCAGTTCTTC
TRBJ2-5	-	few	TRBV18	CASSLDYRETQYF	TGTGCCAGCTCACTTGATTATAGAGAGACCCAGTACTTC
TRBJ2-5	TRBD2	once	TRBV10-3	CAISRTSGDQETQYF	TGTGCCATCAGTCGGACTAGCGGGGACCAAGAGACCCAGTACTTC
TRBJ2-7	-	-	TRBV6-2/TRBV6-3	CASSPPGGVPYEQYF	TGTGCCAGCAGCCCCCCCGGGGGAGTGCCCTACGAGCAGTACTTC
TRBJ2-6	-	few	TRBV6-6	CASSFVLAGANVLTF	TGTGCCAGCAGTTTTGTACTAGCTGGGGCCAACGTCCTGACTTTC
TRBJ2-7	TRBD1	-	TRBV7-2	CASSSFKGQGAGEQYF	TGTGCCAGCAGCTCCTTTAAGGGACAGGGGGCCGGGGAGCAGTACTTC
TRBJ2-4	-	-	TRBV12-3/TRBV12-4	CASSADVKNIQYF	TGTGCCAGTTCGGCTGACGTCAAAAACATTCAGTACTTC
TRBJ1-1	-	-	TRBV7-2	CASSTKQGAEAFF	TGTGCCAGCAGCACTAAACAGGGAGCCGAAGCTTTCTTT
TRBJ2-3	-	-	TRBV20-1	CSALLLDTQYF	TGCAGTGCTCTCCTGTTGGATACGCAGTATTTT
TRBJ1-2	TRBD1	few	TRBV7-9	CASSSITGAAAPSSYGYTF	TGTGCCAGCAGCTCAATAACAGGGGCCGCCGCCCCCTCAAGCTATGGCTACACCTTC
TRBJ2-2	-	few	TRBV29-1	CSVGPDLNTGELFF	TGCAGCGTTGGACCGGATCTGAACACCGGGGAGCTGTTTTTT
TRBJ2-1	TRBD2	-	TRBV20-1	CSAREGLATYNEQFF	TGCAGTGCTAGAGAAGGACTAGCGACCTACAATGAGCAGTTCTTC
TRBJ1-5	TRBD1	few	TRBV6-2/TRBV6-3	CASGGQGAFQPQHF	TGTGCCAGCGGTGGACAGGGGGCCTTTCAGCCCCAGCATTTT
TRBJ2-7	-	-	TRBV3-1	CASSLPGSPSYEQYF	TGTGCCAGCAGCCTACCGGGATCACCTTCCTACGAGCAGTACTTC
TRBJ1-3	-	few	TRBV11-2	CASRQGRGREPNTIYF	TGTGCCAGCAGACAGGGTAGGGGCAGGGAACCGAACACCATATATTTT
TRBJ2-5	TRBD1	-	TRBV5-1	CASSRDRGNPQETQYF	TGCGCCAGCAGCAGGGACAGGGGGAACCCCCAAGAGACCCAGTACTTC
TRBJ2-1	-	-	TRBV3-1	CASSQEPGASGWEQFF	TGTGCCAGCAGCCAAGAGCCGGGGGCTAGCGGATGGGAGCAGTTCTTC
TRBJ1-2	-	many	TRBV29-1	CSARDIYGYTF	TGCAGCGCTAGGGACATCTATGGCTACACCTTC
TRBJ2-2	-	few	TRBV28	CASSSLVRALGAGELFF	TGTGCCAGCAGCTCCCTTGTGCGGGCCCTTGGGGCCGGGGAGCTGTTTTTT
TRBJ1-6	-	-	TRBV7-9	CASSFGQVSPLHF	TGTGCCAGCAGCTTCGGTCAGGTTTCACCCCTCCACTTT
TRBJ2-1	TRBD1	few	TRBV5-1	CASSTGQTYNEQFF	TGCGCCAGCAGCACGGGACAGACCTACAATGAGCAGTTCTTC
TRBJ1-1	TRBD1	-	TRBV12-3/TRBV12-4	CASSLTGTVGFF	TGTGCCAGCAGCCTTACCGGGACAGTGGGTTTCTTT
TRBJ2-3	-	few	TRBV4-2	CASSQDGQRGGPSADTQYF	TGTGCCAGCAGCCAAGATGGCCAGCGAGGGGGACCTAGCGCAGATACGCAGTATTTT
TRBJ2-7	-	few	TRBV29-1	CTLRVGSSEQYF	TGCACCCTGAGGGTCGGGTCTTCGGAGCAGTACTTC
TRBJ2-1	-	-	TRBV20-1	CSAHQPRGANEQFF	TGCAGTGCTCACCAGCCCCGGGGGGCGAATGAGCAGTTCTTC
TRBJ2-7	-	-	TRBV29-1	CSALGHGLSYEQYF	TGCAGCGCCTTGGGCCACGGACTCTCCTACGAGCAGTACTTC